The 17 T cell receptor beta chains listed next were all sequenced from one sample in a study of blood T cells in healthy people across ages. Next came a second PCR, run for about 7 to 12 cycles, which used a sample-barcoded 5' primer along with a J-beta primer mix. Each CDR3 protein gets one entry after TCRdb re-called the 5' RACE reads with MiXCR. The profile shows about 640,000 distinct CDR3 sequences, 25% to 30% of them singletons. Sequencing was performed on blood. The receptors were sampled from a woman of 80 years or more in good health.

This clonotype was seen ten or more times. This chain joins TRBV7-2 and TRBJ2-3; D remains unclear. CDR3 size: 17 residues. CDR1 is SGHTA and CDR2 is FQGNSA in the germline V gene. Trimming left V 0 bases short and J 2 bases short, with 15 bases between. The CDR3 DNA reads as TGTGCCAGCAGCTTAGCGTCGGTTAGTGCCAACACAGATACGCAGTATTTT. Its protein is CASSLASVSANTDTQYF.

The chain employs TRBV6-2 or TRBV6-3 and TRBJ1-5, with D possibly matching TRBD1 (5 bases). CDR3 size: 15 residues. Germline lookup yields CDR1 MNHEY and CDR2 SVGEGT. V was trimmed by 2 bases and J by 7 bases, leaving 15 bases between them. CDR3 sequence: CASSYPSGSGQPQHF. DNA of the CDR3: TGTGCCAGCAGTTACCCGAGCGGCTCAGGGCAGCCCCAGCATTTT.

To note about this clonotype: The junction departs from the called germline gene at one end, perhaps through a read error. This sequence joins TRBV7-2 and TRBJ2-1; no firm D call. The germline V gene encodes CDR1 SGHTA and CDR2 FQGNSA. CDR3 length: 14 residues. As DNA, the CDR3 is TGTGCCAGCGGCTTAGATTTGTACCAAGAGACCCAGTTCTTC. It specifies CASGLDLYQETQFF. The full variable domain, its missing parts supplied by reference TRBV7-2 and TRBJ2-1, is GAGVSQSPSNKVTEKGKDVELRCDPISGHTALYWYRQSLGQGLEFLIYFQGNSAPDKSGLPSDRFSAERTGGSVSTLTIQRTQQEDSAVYLCASGLDLYQETQFFGPGTRLTVL.

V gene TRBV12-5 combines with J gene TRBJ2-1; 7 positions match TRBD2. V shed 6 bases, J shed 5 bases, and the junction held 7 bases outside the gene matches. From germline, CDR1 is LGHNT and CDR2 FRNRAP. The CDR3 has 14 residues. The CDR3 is CASGTAGVDNEQFF. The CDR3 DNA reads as TGTGCTAGTGGCACCGCGGGGGTAGACAATGAGCAGTTCTTC.

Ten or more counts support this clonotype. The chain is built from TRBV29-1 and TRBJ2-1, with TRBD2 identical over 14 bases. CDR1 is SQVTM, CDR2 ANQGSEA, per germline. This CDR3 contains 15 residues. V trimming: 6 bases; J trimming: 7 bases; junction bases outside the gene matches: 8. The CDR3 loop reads CSVDRTSGGRNEQFF. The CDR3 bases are TGCAGCGTAGATCGGACTAGCGGGGGGAGGAATGAGCAGTTCTTC.

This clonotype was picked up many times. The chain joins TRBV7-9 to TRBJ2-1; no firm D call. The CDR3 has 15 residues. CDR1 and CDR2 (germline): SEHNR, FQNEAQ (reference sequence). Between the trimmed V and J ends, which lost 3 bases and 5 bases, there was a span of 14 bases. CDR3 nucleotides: TGTGCCAGCAGCTTCTCTCGCTGGCAGGACAATGAGCAGTTCTTC. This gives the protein CASSFSRWQDNEQFF. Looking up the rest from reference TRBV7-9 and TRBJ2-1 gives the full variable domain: DTGVSQNPRHKITKRGQNVTFRCDPISEHNRLYWYRQTLGQGPEFLTYFQNEAQLEKSRLLSDRFSAERPKGSFSTLEIQRTEQGDSAMYLCASSFSRWQDNEQFFGPGTRLTVL.

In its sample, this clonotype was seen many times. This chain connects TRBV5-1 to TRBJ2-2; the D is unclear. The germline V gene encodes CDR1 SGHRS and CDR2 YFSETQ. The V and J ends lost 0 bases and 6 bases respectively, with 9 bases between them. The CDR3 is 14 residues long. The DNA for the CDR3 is TGCGCCAGCAGCTTGGAGGGTAACTCCGGGGAGCTGTTTTTT. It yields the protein CASSLEGNSGELFF.

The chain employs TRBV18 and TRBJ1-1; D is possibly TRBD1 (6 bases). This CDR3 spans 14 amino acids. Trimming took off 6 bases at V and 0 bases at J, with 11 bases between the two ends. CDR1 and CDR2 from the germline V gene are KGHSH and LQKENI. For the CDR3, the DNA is TGTGCCAGCTCTTCAGGGGACCTGAACACTGAAGCTTTCTTT. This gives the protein CASSSGDLNTEAFF.

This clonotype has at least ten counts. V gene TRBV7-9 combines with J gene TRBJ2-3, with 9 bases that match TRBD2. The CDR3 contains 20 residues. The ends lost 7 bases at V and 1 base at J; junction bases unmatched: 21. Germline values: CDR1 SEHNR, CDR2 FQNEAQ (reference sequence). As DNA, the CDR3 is TGTGCCAGCACCAGATACGGTGGCGGGGGGGCCCCCTTTGGCACAGATACGCAGTATTTT. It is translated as CASTRYGGGGAPFGTDTQYF.

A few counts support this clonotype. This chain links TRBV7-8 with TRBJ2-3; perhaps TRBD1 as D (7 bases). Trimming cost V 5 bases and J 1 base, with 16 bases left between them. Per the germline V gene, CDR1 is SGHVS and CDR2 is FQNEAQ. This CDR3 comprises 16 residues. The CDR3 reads CASSIWGDSRTDTQYF. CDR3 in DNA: TGTGCCAGCAGCATATGGGGGGACAGCCGCACAGATACGCAGTATTTT.

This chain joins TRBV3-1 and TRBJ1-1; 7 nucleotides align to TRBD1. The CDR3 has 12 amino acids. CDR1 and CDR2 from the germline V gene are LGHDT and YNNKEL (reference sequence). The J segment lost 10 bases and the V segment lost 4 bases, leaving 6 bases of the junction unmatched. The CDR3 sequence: CASSRQGTGAFF. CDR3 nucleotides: TGTGCCAGCAGCCGACAGGGTACGGGAGCTTTCTTT.

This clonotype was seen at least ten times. This CDR3 reads CAGSTGHRGAFF. CDR3 in DNA: TGTGCCGGATCTACCGGACACCGAGGGGCTTTCTTT. The chain recombines TRBV6-1 with TRBJ1-1, with D perhaps matching TRBD1 (5 bases). Germline loops: CDR1 MNHNS, CDR2 SASEGT. This CDR3 has 12 amino acids. Trimming removed 11 bases from V and 11 bases from J, with 21 bases in between.

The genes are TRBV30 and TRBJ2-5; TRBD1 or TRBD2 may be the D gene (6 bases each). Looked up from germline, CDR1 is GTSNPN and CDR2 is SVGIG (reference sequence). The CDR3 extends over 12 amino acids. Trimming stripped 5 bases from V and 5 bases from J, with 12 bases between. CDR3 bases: TGTGCCTGGGAGAGGGGGGCGGAGACCCAGTACTTC. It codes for CAWERGAETQYF.

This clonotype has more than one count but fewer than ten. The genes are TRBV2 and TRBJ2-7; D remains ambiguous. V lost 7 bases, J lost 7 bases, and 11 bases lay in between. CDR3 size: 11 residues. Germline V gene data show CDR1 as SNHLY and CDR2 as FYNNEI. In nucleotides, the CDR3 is TGTGCCAGCACCCCCCAGAATGAGCAGTACTTC. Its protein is CASTPQNEQYF.

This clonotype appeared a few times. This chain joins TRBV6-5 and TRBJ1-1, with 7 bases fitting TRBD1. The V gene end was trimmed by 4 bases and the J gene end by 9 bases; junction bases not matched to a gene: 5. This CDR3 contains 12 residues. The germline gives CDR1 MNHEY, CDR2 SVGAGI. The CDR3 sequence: CASSLRTGQAFF. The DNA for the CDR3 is TGTGCCAGCAGTTTGCGGACAGGCCAAGCTTTCTTT.

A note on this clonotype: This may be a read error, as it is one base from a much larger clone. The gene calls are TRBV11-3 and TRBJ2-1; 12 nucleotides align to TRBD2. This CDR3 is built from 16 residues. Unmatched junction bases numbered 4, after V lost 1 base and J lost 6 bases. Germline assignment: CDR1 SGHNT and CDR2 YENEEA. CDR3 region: CASSLGLAGECNEQFF. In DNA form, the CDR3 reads TGTGCCAGCAGCTTAGGACTAGCGGGGGAGTGCAATGAGCAGTTCTTC. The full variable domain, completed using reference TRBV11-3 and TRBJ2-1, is EAGVVQSPRYKIIEKKQPVAFWCNPISGHNTLYWYLQNLGQGPELLIRYENEEAVDDSQLPKDRFSAERLKGVDSTLKIQPAELGDSAVYLCASSLGLAGECNEQFFGPGTRLTVL.

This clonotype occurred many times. The CDR3 spells CASSPTGGRSYTF. CDR3 in DNA: TGTGCCAGCAGTCCGACAGGGGGTAGGAGCTACACCTTC. This chain joins TRBV28 and TRBJ1-2; 9 positions agree with TRBD1. The length of the CDR3 is 13 residues. Germline V CDR1 and CDR2: MDHEN, SYDVKM. V was pared by 5 bases and J by 9 bases, with 7 bases of the junction left unmatched.